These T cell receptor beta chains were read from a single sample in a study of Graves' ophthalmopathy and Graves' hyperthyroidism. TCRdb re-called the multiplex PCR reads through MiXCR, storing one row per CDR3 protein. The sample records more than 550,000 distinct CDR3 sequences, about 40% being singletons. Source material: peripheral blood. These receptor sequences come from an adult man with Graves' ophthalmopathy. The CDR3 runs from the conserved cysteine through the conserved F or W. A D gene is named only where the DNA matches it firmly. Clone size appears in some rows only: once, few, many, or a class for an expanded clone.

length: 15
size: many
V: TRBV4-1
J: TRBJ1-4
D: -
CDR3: CASSHDPSTNEKLFF
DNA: TGCGCCAGCAGCCATGATCCGTCAACTAATGAAAAACTGTTTTTT

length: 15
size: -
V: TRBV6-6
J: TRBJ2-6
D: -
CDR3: CASSFPASGANVLTF
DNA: TGTGCCAGCAGTTTCCCAGCCTCTGGGGCCAACGTCCTGACTTTC

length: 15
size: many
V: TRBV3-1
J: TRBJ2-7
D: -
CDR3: CASSSSGLGGYEQYF
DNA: TGTGCCAGCAGCTCCAGCGGTCTAGGAGGCTACGAGCAGTACTTC

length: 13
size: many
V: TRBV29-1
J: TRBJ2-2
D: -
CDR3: CSVESRGSGELFF
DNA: TGCAGCGTTGAATCTAGGGGATCCGGGGAGCTGTTTTTT

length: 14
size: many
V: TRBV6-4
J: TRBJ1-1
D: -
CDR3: CATIKQEFSTEAFF
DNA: TGTGCCACCATCAAACAGGAGTTCAGCACTGAAGCTTTCTTT

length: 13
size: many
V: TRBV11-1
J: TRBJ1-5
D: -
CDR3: CASSPAEDQPQHF
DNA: TGTGCCAGCAGCCCGGCCGAAGATCAGCCCCAGCATTTT

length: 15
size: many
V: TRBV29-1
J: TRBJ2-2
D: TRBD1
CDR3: CSGTLAGQGIGELFF
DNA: TGCAGCGGCACATTGGCGGGACAGGGGATCGGGGAGCTGTTTTTT

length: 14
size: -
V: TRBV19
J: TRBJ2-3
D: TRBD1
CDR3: CAASPGQGTDTQYF
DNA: TGTGCCGCCTCCCCGGGACAGGGCACAGATACGCAGTATTTT

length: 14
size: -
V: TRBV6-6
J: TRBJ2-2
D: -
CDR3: CAEVWGKNTGELFF
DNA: TGTGCCGAGGTGTGGGGGAAGAACACCGGGGAGCTGTTTTTT

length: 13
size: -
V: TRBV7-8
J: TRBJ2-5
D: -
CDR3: CASSSGPRETQYF
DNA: TGTGCCAGCAGCTCGGGACCGCGAGAGACCCAGTACTTC

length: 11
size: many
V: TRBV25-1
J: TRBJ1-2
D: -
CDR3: CASKANYGYTF
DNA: TGTGCCAGCAAGGCTAACTATGGCTACACCTTC

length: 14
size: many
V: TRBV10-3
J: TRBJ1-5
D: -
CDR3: CAISAYTGNQPQHF
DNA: TGTGCCATCAGTGCATACACAGGGAATCAGCCCCAGCATTTT

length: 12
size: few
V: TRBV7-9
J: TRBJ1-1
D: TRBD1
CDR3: CASSQGDSEAFF
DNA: TGTGCCAGCAGCCAGGGGGACAGTGAAGCTTTCTTT

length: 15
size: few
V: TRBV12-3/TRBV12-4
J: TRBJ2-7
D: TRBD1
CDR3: CASSMWGTGVYEQYF
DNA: TGTGCCAGCAGTATGTGGGGGACAGGGGTCTACGAGCAGTACTTC

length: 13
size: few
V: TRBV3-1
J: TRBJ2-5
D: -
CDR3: CASSEGTSGTQYF
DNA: TGTGCCAGCAGTGAAGGGACTTCTGGGACCCAGTACTTC

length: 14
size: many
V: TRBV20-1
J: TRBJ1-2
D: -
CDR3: CSARDYTGYYGYTF
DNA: TGCAGTGCTAGAGATTACACAGGATACTATGGCTACACCTTC

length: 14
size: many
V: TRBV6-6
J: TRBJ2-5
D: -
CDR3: CASSLLRAQETQYF
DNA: TGTGCCAGCAGTTTACTCCGGGCACAAGAGACCCAGTACTTC

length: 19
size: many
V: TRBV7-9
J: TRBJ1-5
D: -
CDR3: CASSLGEALDGDSNQPQHF
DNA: TGTGCCAGCAGCTTAGGCGAAGCCTTGGACGGAGATAGCAATCAGCCCCAGCATTTT

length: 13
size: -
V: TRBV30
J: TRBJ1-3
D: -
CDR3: CAWTRNSGNTVYF
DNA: TGTGCCTGGACTCGGAACTCTGGAAACACCGTATATTTT

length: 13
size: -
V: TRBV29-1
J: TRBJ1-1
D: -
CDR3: CSVRGELSTEAFF
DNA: TGCAGCGTTAGGGGGGAATTGAGCACTGAAGCTTTCTTT

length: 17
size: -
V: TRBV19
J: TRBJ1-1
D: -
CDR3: CASRPLVGLGLNTEAFF
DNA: TGTGCCAGTAGGCCACTCGTGGGCCTGGGGCTGAACACTGAAGCTTTCTTT

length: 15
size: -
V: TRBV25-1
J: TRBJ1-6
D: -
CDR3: CACSASAGDNSPLHF
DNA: -

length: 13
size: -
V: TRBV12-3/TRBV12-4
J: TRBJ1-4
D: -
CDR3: CAISVAGNEKLFF
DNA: TGTGCCATCAGTGTAGCGGGGAATGAAAAACTGTTTTTT

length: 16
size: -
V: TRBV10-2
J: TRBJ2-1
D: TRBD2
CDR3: CASSVSGGASYNEQFF
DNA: TGCGCCAGCAGTGTGTCCGGGGGGGCCTCCTACAATGAGCAGTTCTTC

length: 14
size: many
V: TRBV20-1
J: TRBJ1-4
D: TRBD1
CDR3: CSAQRGDRQEKLFF
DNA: TGCAGTGCCCAACGGGGGGACAGGCAAGAAAAACTGTTTTTT

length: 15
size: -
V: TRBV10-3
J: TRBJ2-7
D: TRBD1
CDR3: CAISELGQGLYEQYF
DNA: TGTGCCATCAGTGAGCTGGGACAGGGCCTCTACGAGCAGTACTTC

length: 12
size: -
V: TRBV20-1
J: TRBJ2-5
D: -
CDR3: CSARVPHGTQYF
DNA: TGCAGTGCTAGAGTCCCACATGGGACCCAGTACTTC

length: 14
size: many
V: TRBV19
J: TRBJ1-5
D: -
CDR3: CASSSRQRGQPQHF
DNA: TGTGCCAGTAGTTCGAGACAGAGGGGACAGCCCCAGCATTTT

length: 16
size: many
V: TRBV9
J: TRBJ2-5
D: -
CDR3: CASSAELRGAEETQYF
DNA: TGTGCCAGCAGCGCGGAGTTACGGGGGGCGGAAGAGACCCAGTACTTC

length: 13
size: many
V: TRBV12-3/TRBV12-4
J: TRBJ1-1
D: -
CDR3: CASTPGRATEAFF
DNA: TGTGCCAGCACCCCTGGTAGGGCCACTGAAGCTTTCTTT

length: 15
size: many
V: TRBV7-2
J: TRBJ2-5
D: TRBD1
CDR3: CASSLAGGAWETQYF
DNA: TGTGCCAGCAGCTTGGCAGGGGGCGCGTGGGAGACCCAGTACTTC

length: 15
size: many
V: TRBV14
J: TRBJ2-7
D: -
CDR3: CASSQRGAPIYEQYF
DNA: TGTGCCAGCAGTCAACGGGGGGCCCCCATCTACGAGCAGTACTTC

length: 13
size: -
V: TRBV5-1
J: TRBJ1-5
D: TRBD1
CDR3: CASSLGTGDPQHF
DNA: TGCGCCAGCAGCTTAGGTACAGGGGACCCCCAGCATTTT

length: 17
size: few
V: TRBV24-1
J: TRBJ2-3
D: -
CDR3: CATSDITGTPTGDTQYF
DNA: TGTGCCACCAGTGACATCACAGGGACACCGACGGGAGATACGCAGTATTTT

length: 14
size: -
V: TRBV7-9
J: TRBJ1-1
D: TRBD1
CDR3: CASSAGQLRTEAFF
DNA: TGTGCCAGCAGCGCGGGACAGTTACGGACTGAAGCTTTCTTT

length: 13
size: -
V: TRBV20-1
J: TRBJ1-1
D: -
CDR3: CSARDQGGTEAFF
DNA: TGCAGTGCTAGAGATCAAGGGGGGACTGAAGCTTTCTTT

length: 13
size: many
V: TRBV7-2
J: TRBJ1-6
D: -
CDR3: CASSLAYNSPLHF
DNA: TGTGCCAGCAGCTTAGCGTACAATTCACCCCTCCACTTT

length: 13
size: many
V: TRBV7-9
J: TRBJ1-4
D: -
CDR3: CASSERWGHKLFF
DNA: TGTGCCAGCAGCGAGAGATGGGGACATAAGCTGTTTTTT

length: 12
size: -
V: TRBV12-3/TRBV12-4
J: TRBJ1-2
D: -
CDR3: CASTLTPRDPSF
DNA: TGTGCCAGCACCCTGACACCGCGGGACCCTTCCTTC

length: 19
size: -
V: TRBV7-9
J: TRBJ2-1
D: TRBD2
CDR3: CASSRGTSGGLLGNNEQFF
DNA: TGTGCCAGCAGCCGCGGGACTAGCGGGGGCCTCCTAGGTAACAATGAGCAGTTCTTC

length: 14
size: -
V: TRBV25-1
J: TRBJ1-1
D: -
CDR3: CASRSDVGAAEAFF
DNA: TGTGCCAGCCGTTCGGACGTCGGCGCCGCTGAAGCTTTCTTT

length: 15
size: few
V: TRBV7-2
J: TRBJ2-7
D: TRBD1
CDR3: CASSVGGQGGYEQYF
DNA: TGTGCCAGCAGCGTGGGGGGACAGGGTGGCTACGAGCAGTACTTC

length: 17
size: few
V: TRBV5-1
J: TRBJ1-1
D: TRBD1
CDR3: CASSLVAGGPMNTEAFF
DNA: TGCGCCAGCAGCTTGGTGGCAGGGGGCCCGATGAACACTGAAGCTTTCTTT

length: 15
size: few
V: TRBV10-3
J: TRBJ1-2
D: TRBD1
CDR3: CASSPARGKNYGYTF
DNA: TGTGCCAGCTCACCGGCCAGGGGGAAGAACTATGGCTACACCTTC

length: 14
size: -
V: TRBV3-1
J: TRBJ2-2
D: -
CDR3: CASSQDVGSGELFF
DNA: TGTGCCAGCAGCCAAGACGTGGGTTCCGGGGAGCTGTTTTTT

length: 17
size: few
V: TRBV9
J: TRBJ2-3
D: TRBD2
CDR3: CASSVEGLAGGTDTQYF
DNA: TGTGCCAGCAGCGTAGAGGGACTAGCGGGAGGAACTGATACGCAGTATTTT

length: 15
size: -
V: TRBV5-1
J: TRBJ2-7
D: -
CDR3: CASSPPQQGLYEQYF
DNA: TGCGCCAGCAGCCCGCCACAGCAGGGTCTCTACGAGCAGTACTTC

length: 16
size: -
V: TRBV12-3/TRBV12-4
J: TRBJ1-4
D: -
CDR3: CASSSRTGAANEKLFF
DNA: TGTGCCAGCAGTTCACGGACGGGGGCGGCTAATGAAAAACTGTTTTTT

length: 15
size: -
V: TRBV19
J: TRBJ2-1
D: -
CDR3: CASRPTGPYYNEQFF
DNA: TGTGCCAGTAGGCCAACGGGTCCATACTACAATGAGCAGTTCTTC

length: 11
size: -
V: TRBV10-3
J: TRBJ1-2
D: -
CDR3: CAIRLAGGYTF
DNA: TGTGCCATAAGACTAGCGGGGGGCTACACCTTC

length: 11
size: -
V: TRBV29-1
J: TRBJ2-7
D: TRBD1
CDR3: CSPQGENEQYF
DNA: TGCAGCCCGCAGGGGGAGAACGAGCAGTACTTC

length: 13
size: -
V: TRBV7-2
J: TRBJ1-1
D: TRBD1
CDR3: CASSAQGTGEAFF
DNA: TGTGCCAGCAGCGCACAGGGGACAGGCGAAGCTTTCTTT

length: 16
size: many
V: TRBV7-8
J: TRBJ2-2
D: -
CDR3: CASSAGTAKPSGELFF
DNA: TGTGCCAGCAGCGCGGGGACAGCAAAGCCCAGCGGGGAGCTGTTTTTT

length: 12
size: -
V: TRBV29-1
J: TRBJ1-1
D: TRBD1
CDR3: CSVEEGRTGDLF
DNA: TGCAGCGTTGAAGAAGGGCGGACAGGGGATCTCTTT